This T cell receptor beta chain stems from a study of CD8+ T cells in alopecia areata. Study summary: Treated patients swallowed 5 to 10 mg of oral tofacitinib twice daily. Notes on the study in general: Having just one nonresponder leaves the connection between baseline CD8+ expansion and response unresolved. When scalp samples are sequenced, resident alphabeta T cells of normal skin are also captured. With tofacitinib ongoing, many expanded lesional clones persisted in both scalp and blood.

Germline-derived CDR1 and CDR2 are SGHTA and FQGNSA. Deletions cut 0 bases from V and 6 bases from J, with 6 bases between. The CDR3 spans 13 residues. Treatment in this sample: oral pan-JAK inhibitor, 5-10 mg twice daily. cDNA prepared by RNA extraction and subsequent reverse transcription served as the template for sequencing. The repertoire was sequenced with immunoSEQ multiplex PCR; TCRdb's copy has only in-frame clones and lacks some. The sample holds under 350,000 clones, 58% seen once. In the case of this clone: Its antigen is still unknown.

The source of this sequence is a human donor with alopecia areata. The sample here was CD4+ T cells sorted from blood, taken at week 24, from a patient treated with tofacitinib. V gene TRBV7-2 combines with J gene TRBJ2-1; D may match TRBD1 or TRBD2 (5 bases each). CDR3 sequence reads: CASSLAGTNEQFF. CDR3 bases: TGTGCCAGCAGCTTAGCAGGGACCAATGAGCAGTTCTTC. The full variable domain, completed using reference TRBV7-2 and TRBJ2-1, is GAGVSQSPSNKVTEKGKDVELRCDPISGHTALYWYRQSLGQGLEFLIYFQGNSAPDKSGLPSDRFSAERTGGSVSTLTIQRTQQEDSAVYLCASSLAGTNEQFFGPGTRLTVL.